This is a list of T cell receptor beta chains from one sample in a study of T cell responses to AZD1222 COVID-19 vaccine. Data came from immunoSEQ multiplex PCR; TCRdb stores just in-frame clones and leaves some out. The sample includes roughly 100,000 clones, over 75% of them seen just once. The sample here was peripheral blood, taken on day 0 of AZD1222 vaccination. Receptors were obtained from an adult in good health. Both conserved end residues are part of each CDR3. Fields, in order: D gene, V gene, J gene, clone size, CDR3 length, CDR3 protein, CDR3 DNA. The D gene is left open where the match is weak. The size of a clone is reported for some rows only, either as once, few or many, or as a class for expanded clones.

>TRBD1|TRBV7-9|TRBJ1-3|NA|13
CASSPRDRVALNF
TGTGCCAGCAGCCCGAGGGACAGGGTGGCTTTGAATTTT
>NA|TRBV7-2|TRBJ1-3|NA|15
CASSLMGGSGNTIYF
TGTGCCAGCAGCTTAATGGGGGGATCTGGAAACACCATATATTTT
>NA|TRBV6-5|TRBJ1-1|NA|15
CASSYSSGLPPEAFF
TGTGCCAGCAGTTACTCCAGCGGACTGCCACCTGAAGCTTTCTTT
>TRBD1|TRBV2|TRBJ1-2|NA|15
CASSGLGQAIYGYTF
TGTGCCAGCAGCGGATTAGGACAGGCTATCTATGGCTACACCTTC
>NA|TRBV5-3|TRBJ2-2|few|14
CARSPEGNTGELFF
TGTGCCAGAAGCCCGGAGGGGAACACCGGGGAGCTGTTTTTT
>TRBD1|TRBV5-6|TRBJ1-4|NA|14
CASSSDRGDEKLFF
TGTGCCAGCAGCTCGGACAGGGGGGATGAAAAACTGTTTTTT
>NA|TRBV4-2|TRBJ2-1|NA|15
CASSPLEGGYNEQFF
TGTGCCAGCAGCCCCCTCGAGGGGGGGTACAATGAGCAGTTCTTC
>TRBD1|TRBV2|TRBJ1-5|NA|15
CASSVGDRRNQPQHF
TGTGCCAGCAGTGTCGGGGACAGGAGAAATCAGCCCCAGCATTTT
>NA|TRBV9|TRBJ1-2|NA|15
CASSPMGGAGLGYTF
TGTGCCAGCAGCCCAATGGGGGGGGCAGGGTTAGGCTACACCTTC
>TRBD1|TRBV5-1|TRBJ1-2|once|13
CASSPGQTDGYTF
TGCGCCAGCAGCCCGGGACAGACGGATGGCTACACCTTC
>TRBD2|TRBV11-2|TRBJ2-1|NA|15
CASSLQRGSYNEQFF
TGTGCCAGCAGCTTACAGCGGGGCTCCTACAATGAGCAGTTCTTC
>TRBD2|TRBV19|TRBJ2-1|NA|15
CASSIISGVTREQFF
TGTGCCAGTAGTATAATTAGCGGGGTGACACGAGAGCAGTTCTTC
>TRBD2|TRBV7-9|TRBJ2-1|NA|15
CASRLAREGPNEQFF
TGTGCCAGCAGATTGGCCCGGGAGGGCCCTAATGAGCAGTTCTTC
>NA|TRBV3-1/TRBV3-2|TRBJ1-3|NA|14
CASSQRGFRNTIYF
TGTGCCAGCAGCCAAAGGGGTTTTAGAAACACCATATATTTT